The clone carrying this T cell receptor beta chain was seen ten or more times. This record belongs to a study of low-dose radiotherapy and immunotherapy resistance in tumors. V lost 0 bases, J lost 2 bases, and 12 bases lay in between. Germline V CDR1 and CDR2: SGHNT, YYREEE (reference sequence). CDR3 size: 16 residues. Stated time point: after trial treatment. As for treatment: LDRT plus nivolumab, ipilimumab, low-dose cyclophosphamide and aspirin (RACIN trial). Both TCRalpha and TCRbeta chains were reverse transcribed with V-gene-specific primers. Over 20 PCR cycles, TCRs were amplified from a constant-region primer and V-primer adapter. MiXCR, applied by TCRdb to the reads, yields one record per CDR3 protein. This table holds about 58,000 distinct CDR3 sequences, about a quarter found once.

Specimen: PBMCs, collected after low-dose radiotherapy plus immunotherapy. V and J are TRBV5-4 and TRBJ2-4, with D maybe TRBD2 (5 bases). This receptor was obtained from a male donor with prostate cancer. As DNA, the CDR3 is TGTGCCAGCAGCTTGGGACTTCCCGGGACCAAAAACATTCAGTACTTC. Amino acids: CASSLGLPGTKNIQYF.